The present entry profiles one T cell receptor beta chain with its context. The data were obtained in a study of T cells after yellow fever vaccination. The CDR3 has 14 residues. V was pared by 0 bases and J by 4 bases, with 9 bases between. Germline-derived CDR1 and CDR2 are LGHDT and YNNKEL (reference sequence). TCRdb passed the 5' RACE reads through MiXCR, listing each CDR3 protein once. The sample shows 300,000 to 350,000 distinct CDR3 sequences, 3% to 4.5% of them seen only once. The gene calls are TRBV3-1 and TRBJ1-2; D is unresolved. The clonotype originates from a young man who received the YFV17D yellow fever vaccine. The material sequenced was PBMCs, taken 5 days after the yellow fever booster vaccination. CDR3 DNA sequence: TGTGCCAGCAGCCAAGACTCGGGCCCCTATGGCTACACCTTC. It codes for CASSQDSGPYGYTF.